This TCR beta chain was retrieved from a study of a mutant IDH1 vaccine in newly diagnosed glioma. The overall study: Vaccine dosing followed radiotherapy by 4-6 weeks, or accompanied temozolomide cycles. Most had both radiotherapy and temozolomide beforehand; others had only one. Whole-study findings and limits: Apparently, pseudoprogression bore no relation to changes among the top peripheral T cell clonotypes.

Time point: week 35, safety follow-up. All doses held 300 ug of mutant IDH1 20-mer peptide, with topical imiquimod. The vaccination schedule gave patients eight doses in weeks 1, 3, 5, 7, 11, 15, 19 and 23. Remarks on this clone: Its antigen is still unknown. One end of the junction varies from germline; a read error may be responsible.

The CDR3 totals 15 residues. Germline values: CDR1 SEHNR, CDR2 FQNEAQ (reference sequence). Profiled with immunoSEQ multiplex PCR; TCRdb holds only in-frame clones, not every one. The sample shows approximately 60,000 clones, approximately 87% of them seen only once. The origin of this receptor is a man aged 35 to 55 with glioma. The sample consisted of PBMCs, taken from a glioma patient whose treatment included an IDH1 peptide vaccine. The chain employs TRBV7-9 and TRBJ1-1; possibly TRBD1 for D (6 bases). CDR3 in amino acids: CASMAWGGGNTEAFF. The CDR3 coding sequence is TGTGCGAGCATGGCTTGGGGAGGGGGGAACACTGAAGCTTTCTTT. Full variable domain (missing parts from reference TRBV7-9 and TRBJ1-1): DTGVSQNPRHKITKRGQNVTFRCDPISEHNRLYWYRQTLGQGPEFLTYFQNEAQLEKSRLLSDRFSAERPKGSFSTLEIQRTEQGDSAMYLCASMAWGGGNTEAFFGQGTRLTVV.